This TCR beta chain stems from a study of Ad26.COV2.S vaccination and SARS-CoV-2 variants. Overall study context: Ad26.COV2.S shots went into the muscle once or twice, 56 days apart.

Study results and limitations: Compared with placebo recipients, vaccine recipients had higher spike-specific TCR breadth.

About this clone: The antigen remains unidentified.

Sequencing used immunoSEQ multiplex PCR; TCRdb keeps in-frame clones, though not all of them. The sample lists 450,000 to 550,000 clones, nearly 90% seen once, with 1.5% to 2% in the top ten. Treatment meaning: around 19 received Ad26.COV2.S at low or high dose, single or two shots; several received placebo; per-sample allocation not given. Following the first vaccine or placebo injection, samples were taken on day 63. It was an adult aged 18-55 years in Boston who was the donor. CDR1 is SQVTM and CDR2 is ANQGSEA in the germline V gene. V was trimmed by 1 base and J by 6 bases, leaving 18 bases between them. This CDR3 contains 15 residues.

The sequenced sample was peripheral blood, obtained in a trial of Ad26.COV2.S vaccine versus placebo. This TCR was recovered from a person aged 18-60 years who received the Ad26.COV2.S COVID-19 vaccine or a placebo. This chain uses TRBV29-1 with TRBJ1-1; D gene ambiguous. The CDR3 reads CSVEVGRRVSAEAFF. Here the CDR3 DNA reads TGCAGCGTTGAAGTCGGGCGAAGGGTTAGTGCTGAAGCTTTCTTT.